This T cell receptor (beta chain) was sequenced for a study of blood T cell repertoires in COVID-19. Study-wide background: COVID-19 samples, acute and convalescent, were from the United States, Italy and Spain. Sample material is recorded as cDNA or gDNA derived from T cells, B-cell-depleted T cells, or PBMCs.

The CDR3 is 14 amino acids. The method was immunoSEQ multiplex PCR; TCRdb's version includes in-frame clones alone and lacks a portion of them. The sample records about 370,000 clones, 85% to 90% being singletons. Sequencing used PBMCs or T cells enriched from blood (not recorded which). The chain joins TRBV7-5 to TRBJ2-7; no check of the table's D call, TRBD2, against the DNA was made. TRBV7-5 is listed as a pseudogene. This receptor was taken from a man aged 18 to 29 who had recovered from COVID-19. The DNA for the CDR3 is TGTGTCAGAAGCCTGAAGCGGGGTTACTACGAGCAGTACTTC. Amino acid sequence: CVRSLKRGYYEQYF.